This T cell receptor beta chain appears in the sequencing data of a study of a mutant IDH1 vaccine in newly diagnosed glioma. Looking at the study overall: Every participant had undergone radiotherapy, temozolomide, or both before, and most underwent both.

As to time point: baseline, week 1 (first vaccination visit). This sample's treatment: pre-vaccination baseline after standard-of-care therapy. Libraries were prepared by immunoSEQ multiplex PCR; TCRdb keeps only in-frame clonotypes and omits some of them. Among around 30,000 clones, about 80% were seen once, and the ten largest hold approximately 9%. V was shortened by 7 bases and J by 11 bases, with 22 bases between the two germline ends. The CDR3 loop spans 14 amino acids. Germline V gene sequence: CDR1 MNHEY, CDR2 SVGAGI. The sequence was collected from a man aged 50 to 60 with glioma. Some clones in this sample may be carry-over from other donors' samples. This specimen was peripheral blood mononuclear cells (PBMCs), taken from a glioma patient treated with radiotherapy, temozolomide or both. This chain joins TRBV6-5 and TRBJ2-3; either TRBD1 or TRBD2 may fit D (5 bases each). The CDR3 sequence: CASTEGPSKIRQYF. CDR3 DNA sequence: TGTGCCAGCACTGAGGGGCCCTCTAAGATTAGGCAGTATTTT.